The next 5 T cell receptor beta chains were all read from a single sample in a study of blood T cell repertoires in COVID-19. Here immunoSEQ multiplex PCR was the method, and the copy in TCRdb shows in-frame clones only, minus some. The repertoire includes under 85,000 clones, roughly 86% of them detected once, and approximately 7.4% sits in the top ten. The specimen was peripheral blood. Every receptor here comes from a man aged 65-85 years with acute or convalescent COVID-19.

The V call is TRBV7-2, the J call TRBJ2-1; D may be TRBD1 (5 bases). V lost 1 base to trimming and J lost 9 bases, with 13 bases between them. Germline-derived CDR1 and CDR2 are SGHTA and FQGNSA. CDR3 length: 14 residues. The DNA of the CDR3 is TGTGCCAGCAGCTTAGGAGGTTCCCAGGGTGAGCAGTTCTTC. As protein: CASSLGGSQGEQFF.

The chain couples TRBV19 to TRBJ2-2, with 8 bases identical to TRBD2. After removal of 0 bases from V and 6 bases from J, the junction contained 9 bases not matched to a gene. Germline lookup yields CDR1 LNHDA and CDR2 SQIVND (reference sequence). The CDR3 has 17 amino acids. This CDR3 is CASSIDASSGGAGELFF. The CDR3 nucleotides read TGTGCCAGTAGTATAGATGCATCCAGCGGGGGAGCCGGGGAGCTGTTTTTT.

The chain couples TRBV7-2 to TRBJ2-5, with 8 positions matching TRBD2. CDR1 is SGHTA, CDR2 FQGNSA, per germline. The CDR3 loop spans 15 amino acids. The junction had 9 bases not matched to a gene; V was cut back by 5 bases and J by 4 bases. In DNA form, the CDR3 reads TGTGCCAGCAGCGTTAGCGGGAATCGCCGAGAGACCCAGTACTTC. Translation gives CASSVSGNRRETQYF.

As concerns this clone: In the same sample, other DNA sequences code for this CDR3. The CDR3 region has the DNA TGTGCCAGCTCACCCAGGGCTGGGGAGACCCAGTACTTC. Residues: CASSPRAGETQYF. The chain uses TRBV18 and TRBJ2-5, with TRBD1 as a possible D gene (5 bases). The ends were cut back, 3 bases at V and 5 bases at J, with 10 bases in the middle. CDR1 and CDR2 from the germline V gene are KGHSH and LQKENI. The CDR3 contains 13 residues.

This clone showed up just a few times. The CDR3 loop reads CASSALQVKNTGELFF. CDR3 coding DNA: TGTGCCAGCAGCGCTCTACAGGTTAAGAACACCGGGGAGCTGTTTTTT. The genes are TRBV5-4 and TRBJ2-2; D is perhaps TRBD1 (5 bases). V gave up 4 bases and J gave up 1 base, with 14 bases separating them. Germline V CDR1 and CDR2: SGHNT, YYREEE (reference sequence). This CDR3 is built from 16 residues.